This T cell receptor beta chain was profiled in a study of blood T cell repertoires in COVID-19. Methods used by the authors: Cell counts per sample came from amplifying reference gene primers. Sequencing used immunoSEQ multiplex PCR; TCRdb keeps in-frame clones, though not all of them. The D gene and trimming were derived from the DNA, and the V and J assignments and clone size from that table. There are approximately 120,000 clones in the sample; 81% occur only once, and approximately 18% lies in the top ten. This receptor was obtained from a man in his thirties or forties with COVID-19, enrolled during active disease. The sequencing input was peripheral blood.

The CDR3 coding sequence is TGTGCCAGCAGGATAGGGGGCTCTAGGAATCAGCCCCAGCATTTT. The encoded protein is CASRIGGSRNQPQHF. The V and J genes are TRBV2 and TRBJ1-5, with 7 bases lining up with TRBD1. Germline trimming cut 6 bases from V and 4 bases from J; bases unmatched to any gene: 9. Per the germline V gene, CDR1 is SNHLY and CDR2 is FYNNEI. The CDR3 runs to 15 residues.